The 21 T cell receptor beta chains below all came from one sample that was sequenced in a study of blood T cells in healthy people across ages. A J-beta primer mix and a sample-barcoded 5' primer were used in a second PCR of roughly 6 to 12 cycles. TCRdb processed the 5' RACE reads anew with MiXCR; each CDR3 protein has one entry. The table records roughly 800,000 distinct CDR3 sequences, roughly 25% of them present only once. This sample was also put to use in a study of T cells of mothers and their children.

Specimen: blood. The receptors derive from a boy between 5 and 17 years old in good health.

The table lists this clonotype with a few counts. The chain links TRBV27 to TRBJ2-1, with 11 nucleotides matching TRBD2. CDR1 is MNHEY, CDR2 SMNVEV, per germline (reference sequence). The CDR3 covers 19 residues. The J segment lost 0 bases and the V segment lost 2 bases, leaving 9 bases of the junction unmatched. The CDR3 nucleotides are TGTGCCAGCAGTTTAGGGACTAGCGGAACTGCCTACTCCTACAATGAGCAGTTCTTC. This codes for CASSLGTSGTAYSYNEQFF.

In its sample, this clonotype was seen once. This sequence joins TRBV29-1 and TRBJ2-5; 10 bases match TRBD2. Judging by the DNA end, TRBJ2-1 fits better; the J call may be wrong. CDR1 is SQVTM, CDR2 ANQGSEA, per germline. This CDR3 comprises 15 residues. The CDR3 bases are TGCAGCGTTAGCGGGAGGGTAACCGGTAATCGTGAGCAGTTCTTC. Translation: CSVSGRVTGNREQFF.

This clonotype was seen more than once but under ten times. An end of the junction does not agree with germline; a read error may underlie this. The chain has TRBV20-1 and TRBJ2-5; TRBD2 matches 7 bases. Matching the DNA end better, TRBJ2-7 makes the J call doubtful. This CDR3 is 14 amino acids long. The germline CDR1 and CDR2 sequences are DFQATT and SNEGSKA (reference sequence). The CDR3 sequence is CSAGDGLAAYEQYF. The DNA for the CDR3 is TGCAGTGCTGGAGATGGGCTAGCGGCCTACGAGCAGTACTTC.

This clonotype turned up a few times. V is TRBV27 and J is TRBJ2-7; 8 nucleotides line up with TRBD1. CDR3 length: 13 amino acids. Trimming removed 5 bases from V and 9 bases from J; junction bases left unmatched: 9. Per the germline V gene, CDR1 is MNHEY and CDR2 is SMNVEV (reference sequence). Written as DNA, the CDR3 is TGTGCCAGCAGTCTAGGGCAGGGGGCTCGGCAGTACTTC. This codes for CASSLGQGARQYF.

This clonotype appeared a few times. This sequence joins TRBV6-6 and TRBJ2-5, with D possibly matching TRBD1 (6 bases). The end of the DNA fits TRBJ2-1 better, so the J call may be wrong. CDR3 length: 16 residues. The germline CDR1 and CDR2 sequences are MNHNY and SVGAGI (reference sequence). CDR3 in amino acids: CASSYHSGEQGNEQFF. The CDR3 DNA reads as TGTGCCAGCAGTTACCATTCAGGGGAACAGGGAAATGAGCAGTTCTTC.

In this sample, this clonotype turned up a few times. The rearrangement joins TRBV28 to TRBJ2-6; possibly TRBD1 for D (5 bases). CDR3 length: 18 residues. Germline assignment: CDR1 MDHEN and CDR2 SYDVKM. Trimming stripped 5 bases from V and 0 bases from J, with 17 bases between. CDR3 nucleotide sequence: TGTGCCAGCAGTGCCCCGACAGCTTCGGACTCTGGGGCCAACGTCCTGACTTTC. It codes for CASSAPTASDSGANVLTF.

The chain has TRBV2 and TRBJ2-5; D tentatively reads TRBD1 or TRBD2 (6 bases each). The CDR3 runs to 15 residues. The V end lost 4 bases, the J end lost 4 bases, and 16 bases lay between the germline ends. Looked up from germline, CDR1 is SNHLY and CDR2 is FYNNEI. CDR3 region: CASSVGRGGSETQYF. The CDR3 DNA reads TGTGCCAGCAGTGTGGGCAGGGGAGGTTCAGAGACCCAGTACTTC.

This rearrangement joins TRBV19 to TRBJ2-5, with 15 positions matching TRBD2. The ends lost 1 base at V and 4 bases at J; junction bases unmatched: 4. The CDR3 is 17 amino acids. Germline V gene data show CDR1 as LNHDA and CDR2 as SQIVND (reference sequence). CDR3 DNA: TGTGCCAGTAGTATAGGGACTAGCGGGGGGGCCGGAGAGACCCAGTACTTC. Amino acids: CASSIGTSGGAGETQYF.

This chain uses TRBV10-3 with TRBJ2-6; tentatively, D is TRBD1 (5 bases). The CDR3 is made up of 17 amino acids. Trimming shortened V by 0 bases and J by 3 bases, and 12 bases separated the two germline ends. Per the germline V gene, CDR1 is ENHRY and CDR2 is SYGVKD. The CDR3 DNA reads as TGTGCCATCAGTGAGTCGCTCGGCCAGGGTGGGGCCAACGTCCTGACTTTC. It encodes CAISESLGQGGANVLTF.

This clonotype was seen only a few times. The chain uses TRBV7-8 and TRBJ1-1; 9 bases map to TRBD1. Trimming removed 5 bases from V and 7 bases from J; junction bases left unmatched: 11. This CDR3 is built from 15 residues. Germline lookup yields CDR1 SGHVS and CDR2 FQNEAQ. The CDR3 nucleotides read TGTGCCAGCAGCCCTCACAACAGGGGGCGAATTGAAGCTTTCTTT. Translation: CASSPHNRGRIEAFF.

The chain is built from TRBV12-3 or TRBV12-4 and TRBJ2-1, with 8 bases aligning to TRBD1. The ends lost 10 bases at V and 8 bases at J; junction bases unmatched: 7. The CDR3 sequence is 12 residues long. CDR3 amino acids: CATGQGGDEQFF. CDR3 bases: TGTGCCACCGGACAGGGTGGCGATGAGCAGTTCTTC.

CDR3 amino acids: CASSLYRLGNEKLFF. As DNA, the CDR3 is TGTGCCAGCAGTTTATACAGGTTGGGGAATGAAAAACTGTTTTTT. The chain links TRBV27 to TRBJ1-4, with D maybe TRBD1 (5 bases). From germline, CDR1 is MNHEY and CDR2 SMNVEV (reference sequence). This CDR3 region has 15 residues. The ends were cut back, 1 base at V and 5 bases at J, with 11 bases in the middle.

The chain couples TRBV10-3 to TRBJ2-7; 8 bases map to TRBD2. Germline V CDR1 and CDR2: ENHRY, SYGVKD. The CDR3 contains 16 residues. V lost 0 bases and J lost 4; bases outside the gene matches: 8. This CDR3 is CAISESAGGQQYEQYF. The CDR3 nucleotides are TGTGCCATCAGTGAGTCGGCGGGGGGACAACAATACGAGCAGTACTTC.

The rearrangement links TRBV12-3 or TRBV12-4 to TRBJ2-1; D unresolved. CDR3 length: 12 residues. Between the trimmed V and J ends, which lost 6 bases and 7 bases, there was a span of 10 bases. The CDR3 sequence: CASSRSGNEQFF. In DNA form, the CDR3 reads TGTGCCAGCAGCCGCAGTGGAAATGAGCAGTTCTTC.

The CDR3 sequence is CAISDPGQGDEQYF. Here the CDR3 DNA reads TGTGCCATCAGTGACCCGGGACAGGGGGACGAGCAGTACTTC. The V and J genes are TRBV10-3 and TRBJ2-7; 11 bases align to TRBD1. The germline gives CDR1 ENHRY, CDR2 SYGVKD. With 3 bases clipped from V and 5 bases from J, the junction kept 3 bases outside the gene matches. The CDR3 is made up of 14 amino acids.

The chain recombines TRBV7-2 with TRBJ2-5; TRBD2 matches 12 bases. The DNA end favors TRBJ2-1, so the J call may be wrong. This CDR3 has 16 amino acids. CDR1 is SGHTA, CDR2 FQGNSA, per germline. The DNA of the CDR3 is TGTGCCAGCAGCCCGCCGGGACTAGCGGGTCCGAATGAGCAGTTCTTC. It codes for CASSPPGLAGPNEQFF.

The chain combines TRBV10-2 with TRBJ2-7, with unresolved D. V dropped 0 bases and J dropped 6 bases, with 3 bases sitting between them. The length of the CDR3 is 11 residues. In germline, CDR1 is WSHSY, CDR2 SAAADI. The CDR3 DNA is TGCGCCAGCAGTGAGTCCGGCGAGCAGTACTTC. It encodes CASSESGEQYF.

This clonotype was observed a few times. V gene TRBV6-2 or TRBV6-3 combines with J gene TRBJ2-1; tentative D call: TRBD1 (7 bases). The length of the CDR3 is 13 residues. The germline CDR1 and CDR2 sequences are MNHEY and SVGEGT. The germline V and J ends were trimmed by 7 bases and 13 bases, with 20 bases remaining between them. CDR3 loop: CASTLGTAGLQFF. Here the CDR3 DNA reads TGTGCCAGCACCCTAGGGACAGCGGGCCTACAGTTCTTC.

This clonotype turned up a few times. The chain combines TRBV20-1 with TRBJ2-5; no reliable D call. The CDR3 totals 13 residues. Germline V gene sequence: CDR1 DFQATT, CDR2 SNEGSKA (reference sequence). Trimming took off 6 bases at V and 4 bases at J, with 15 bases between the two ends. DNA of the CDR3: TGCAGTGCCTTCTCTCGGATGGCAGAGACCCAGTACTTC. Its protein is CSAFSRMAETQYF.

This clonotype has only one observation. One junction end does not reproduce the germline sequence, and a read error may be involved. The J gene is TRBJ1-3, the V gene TRBV13, with D possibly being TRBD1 (5 bases). The CDR3 covers 14 residues. The germline V gene has CDR1 PRHDT and CDR2 FYEKMQ (reference sequence). CDR3 sequence: CVSSFGADGNTIYF. In DNA, the CDR3 is TGTGTCAGCAGCTTTGGGGCGGACGGAAACACCATATATTTT. The full variable domain, its missing parts supplied by reference TRBV13 and TRBJ1-3, is AAGVIQSPRHLIKEKRETATLKCYPIPRHDTVYWYQQGPGQDPQFLISFYEKMQSDKGSIPDRFSAQQFSDYHSELNMSSLELGDSALYFCVSSFGADGNTIYFGEGSWLTVV.

The CDR3 sequence is CAISVGFDLPGELFF. CDR3 DNA sequence: TGTGCCATCAGTGTAGGTTTCGACCTCCCCGGGGAGCTGTTTTTT. V gene TRBV10-3 combines with J gene TRBJ2-2; D ambiguous. This CDR3 has 15 amino acids. Trimming removed 4 bases from V and 6 bases from J, with 15 bases in between. Germline assignment: CDR1 ENHRY and CDR2 SYGVKD.